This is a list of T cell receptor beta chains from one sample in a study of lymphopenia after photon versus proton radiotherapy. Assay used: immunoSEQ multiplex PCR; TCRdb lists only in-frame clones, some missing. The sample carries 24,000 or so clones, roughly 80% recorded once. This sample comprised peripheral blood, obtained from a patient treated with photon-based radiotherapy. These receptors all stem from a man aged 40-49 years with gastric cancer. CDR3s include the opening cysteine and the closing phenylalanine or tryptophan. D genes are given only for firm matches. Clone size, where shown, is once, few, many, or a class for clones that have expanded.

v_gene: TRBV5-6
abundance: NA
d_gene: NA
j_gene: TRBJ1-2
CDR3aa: CASSFGRIQGGYTF
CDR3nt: TGTGCCAGCAGCTTCGGACGGATCCAGGGTGGCTACACCTTC

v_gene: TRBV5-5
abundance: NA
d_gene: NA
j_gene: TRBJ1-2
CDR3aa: CASIHPTWGYTF
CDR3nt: TGTGCCAGCATCCATCCAACGTGGGGCTACACCTTC

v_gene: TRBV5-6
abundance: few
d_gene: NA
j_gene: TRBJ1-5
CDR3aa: CASSLWLRRSNQPQHF
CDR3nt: TGTGCCAGCAGCTTGTGGCTTCGGAGGTCAAATCAGCCCCAGCATTTT

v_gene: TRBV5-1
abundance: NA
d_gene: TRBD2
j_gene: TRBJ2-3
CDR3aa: CASSPGRGGSTDTQYF
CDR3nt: TGCGCCAGCAGCCCGGGGCGGGGGGGTAGCACAGATACGCAGTATTTT

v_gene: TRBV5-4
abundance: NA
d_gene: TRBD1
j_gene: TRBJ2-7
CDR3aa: CASSLAGTGNDEQYF
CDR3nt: TGTGCCAGCAGCTTGGCCGGGACAGGGAACGACGAGCAGTACTTC

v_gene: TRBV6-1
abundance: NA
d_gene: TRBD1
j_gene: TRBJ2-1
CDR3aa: CASSEAGTGRYNEQFF
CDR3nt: TGTGCCAGCAGTGAAGCAGGGACAGGGCGATACAATGAGCAGTTCTTC

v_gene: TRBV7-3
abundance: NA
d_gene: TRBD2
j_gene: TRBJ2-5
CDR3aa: CASSDPGTSGGGETQYF
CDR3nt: TGTGCCAGCAGCGACCCCGGGACTAGCGGAGGGGGAGAGACCCAGTACTTC

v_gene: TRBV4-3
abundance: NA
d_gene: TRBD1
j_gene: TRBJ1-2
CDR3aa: CASSLDRGPNYGYTF
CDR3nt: TGCGCCAGCAGCCTGGACAGGGGGCCTAACTATGGCTACACCTTC

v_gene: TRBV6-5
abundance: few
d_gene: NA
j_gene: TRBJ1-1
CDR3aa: CASSYSGAMNTEAFF
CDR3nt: TGTGCCAGCAGTTACTCAGGAGCAATGAACACTGAAGCTTTCTTT

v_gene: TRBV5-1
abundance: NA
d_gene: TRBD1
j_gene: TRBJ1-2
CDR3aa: CASSLARGPTNYGYTF
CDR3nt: TGCGCCAGCAGCTTGGCCAGGGGGCCCACTAACTATGGCTACACCTTC

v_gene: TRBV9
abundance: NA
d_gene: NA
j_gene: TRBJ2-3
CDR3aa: CASSGGTDTQYF
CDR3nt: TGTGCCAGCAGCGGGGGCACAGATACGCAGTATTTT

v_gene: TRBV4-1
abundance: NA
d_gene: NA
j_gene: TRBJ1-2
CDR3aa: CASRPSWGGYTF
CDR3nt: TGCGCCAGCAGGCCCTCTTGGGGTGGCTACACCTTC

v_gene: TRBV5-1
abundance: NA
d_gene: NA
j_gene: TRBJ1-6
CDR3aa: CASSSGRANSPLHF
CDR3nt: TGCGCCAGCAGCTCGGGACGGGCTAATTCACCCCTCCACTTT

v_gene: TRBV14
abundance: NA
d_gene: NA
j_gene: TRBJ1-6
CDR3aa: CASRPGTVGSPLHF
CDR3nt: TGTGCCAGCAGACCCGGGACCGTGGGTTCACCCCTCCACTTT

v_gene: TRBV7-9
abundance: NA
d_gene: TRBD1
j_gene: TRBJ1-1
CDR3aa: CASRRDRVGEAFF
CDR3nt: TGTGCCAGCAGGCGGGACAGGGTTGGTGAAGCTTTCTTT

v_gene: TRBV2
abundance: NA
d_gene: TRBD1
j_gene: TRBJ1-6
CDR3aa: CASSPPGQGILYNSPLHF
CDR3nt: TGTGCCAGCAGCCCACCGGGACAGGGTATCCTCTATAATTCACCCCTCCACTTT

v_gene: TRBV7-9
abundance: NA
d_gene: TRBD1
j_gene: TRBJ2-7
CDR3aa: CASSQGTGGEQYF
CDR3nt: TGTGCCAGCAGCCAAGGGACAGGGGGCGAGCAGTACTTC

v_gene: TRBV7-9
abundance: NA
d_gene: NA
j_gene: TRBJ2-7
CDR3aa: CASSSRVGTYEQYF
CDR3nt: TGTGCCAGCAGCTCTCGAGTGGGTACCTACGAGCAGTACTTC

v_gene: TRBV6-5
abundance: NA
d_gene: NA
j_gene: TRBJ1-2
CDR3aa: CASSSLGGYTF
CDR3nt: TGTGCCAGCAGTTCTCTTGGTGGCTACACCTTC

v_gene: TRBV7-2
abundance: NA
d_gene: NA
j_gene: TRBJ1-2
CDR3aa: CASSPGQRYGYTF
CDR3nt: TGTGCCAGCAGCCCGGGACAACGATATGGCTACACCTTC

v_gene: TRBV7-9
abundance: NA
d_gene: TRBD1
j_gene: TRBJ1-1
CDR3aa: CASSYGQGWTEAFF
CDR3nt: TGTGCCAGCAGCTACGGACAGGGATGGACTGAAGCTTTCTTT

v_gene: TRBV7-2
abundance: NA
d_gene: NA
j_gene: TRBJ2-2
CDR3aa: CASSLESGPNTGELFF
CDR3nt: TGTGCCAGCAGCTTAGAATCAGGGCCCAACACCGGGGAGCTGTTTTTT

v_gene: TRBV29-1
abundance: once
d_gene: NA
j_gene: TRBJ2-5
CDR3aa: CSVRLVETQYF
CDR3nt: TGCAGCGTACGACTAGTAGAGACCCAGTACTTC

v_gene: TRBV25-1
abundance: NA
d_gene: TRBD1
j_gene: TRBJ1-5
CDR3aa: CASSTGGRNQPQHF
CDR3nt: TGTGCCAGCAGTACAGGGGGACGCAATCAGCCCCAGCATTTT

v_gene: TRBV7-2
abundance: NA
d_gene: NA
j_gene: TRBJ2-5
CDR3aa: CASSLGGGQETQYF
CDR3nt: TGTGCCAGCAGCTTAGGAGGAGGCCAAGAGACCCAGTACTTC

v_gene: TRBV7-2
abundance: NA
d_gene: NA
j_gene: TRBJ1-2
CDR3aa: CASSFGGSSYGYTF
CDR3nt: TGTGCCAGCAGCTTTGGGGGTTCGAGCTATGGCTACACCTTC

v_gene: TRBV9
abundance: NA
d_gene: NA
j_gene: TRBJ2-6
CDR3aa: CASSVSHGGLSGANVLTF
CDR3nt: TGTGCCAGCAGCGTCTCCCATGGGGGGCTCTCTGGGGCCAACGTCCTGACTTTC

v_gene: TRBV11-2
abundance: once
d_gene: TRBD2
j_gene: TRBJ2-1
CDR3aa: CASSLEGTSWEQFF
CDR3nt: TGTGCCAGCAGCTTAGAAGGGACTAGCTGGGAGCAGTTCTTC

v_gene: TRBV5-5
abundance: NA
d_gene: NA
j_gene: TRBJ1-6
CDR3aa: CASSLRQAWSTLHF
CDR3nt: TGTGCCAGCAGCCTTAGACAGGCCTGGTCGACCCTCCACTTT

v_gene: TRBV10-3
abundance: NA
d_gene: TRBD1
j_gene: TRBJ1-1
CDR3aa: CAISGPGQGATEAFF
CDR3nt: TGTGCCATCAGCGGCCCGGGACAGGGGGCTACTGAAGCTTTCTTT

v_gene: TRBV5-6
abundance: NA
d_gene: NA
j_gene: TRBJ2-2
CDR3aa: CASSLELENTGELFF
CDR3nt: TGTGCCAGCAGCTTGGAATTAGAGAACACCGGGGAGCTGTTTTTT

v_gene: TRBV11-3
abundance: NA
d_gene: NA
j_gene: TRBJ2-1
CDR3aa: CASSLSLVSNEQFF
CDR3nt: TGTGCCAGCAGCTTATCTCTGGTATCCAATGAGCAGTTCTTC

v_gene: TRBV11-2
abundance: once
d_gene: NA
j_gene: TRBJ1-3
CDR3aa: CASSRPVAISSGNTIYF
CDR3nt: TGTGCCAGCAGCCGCCCAGTGGCCATCAGCTCTGGAAACACCATATATTTT

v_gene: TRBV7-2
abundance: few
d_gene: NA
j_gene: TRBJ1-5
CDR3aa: CASSLDQGWAQPQHF
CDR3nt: TGTGCCAGCAGCTTAGATCAGGGCTGGGCTCAGCCCCAGCATTTT

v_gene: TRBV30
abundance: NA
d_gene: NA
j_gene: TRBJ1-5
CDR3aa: CAWSWQRNQPQHF
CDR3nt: TGTGCCTGGAGTTGGCAGCGAAATCAGCCCCAGCATTTT

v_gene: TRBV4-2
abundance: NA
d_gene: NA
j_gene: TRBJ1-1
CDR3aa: CASSQGLPGTLNTEAFF
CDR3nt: TGTGCCAGCAGCCAGGGACTCCCTGGCACGTTAAACACTGAAGCTTTCTTT

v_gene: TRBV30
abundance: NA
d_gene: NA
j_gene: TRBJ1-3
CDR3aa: CAWSVERIRNTIYF
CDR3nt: TGTGCCTGGAGTGTAGAGAGGATCAGAAACACCATATATTTT

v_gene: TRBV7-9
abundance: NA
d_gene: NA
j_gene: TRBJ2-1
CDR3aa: CASSLTKSEQFF
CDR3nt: TGTGCCAGCAGCTTAACCAAAAGTGAGCAGTTCTTC

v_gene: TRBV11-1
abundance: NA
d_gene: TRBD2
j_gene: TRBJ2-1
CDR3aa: CASSLVRGTYNEQFF
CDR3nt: TGTGCCAGCAGCTTAGTGCGGGGGACCTACAATGAGCAGTTCTTC

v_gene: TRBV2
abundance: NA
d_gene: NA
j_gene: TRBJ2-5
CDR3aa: CASRAGTPQETQYF
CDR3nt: TGTGCCAGCAGAGCCGGGACACCCCAAGAGACCCAGTACTTC

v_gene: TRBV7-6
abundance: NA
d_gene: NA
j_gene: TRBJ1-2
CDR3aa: CASSLESGANYGYTF
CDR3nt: TGTGCCAGCAGCTTAGAGTCAGGGGCGAACTATGGCTACACCTTC

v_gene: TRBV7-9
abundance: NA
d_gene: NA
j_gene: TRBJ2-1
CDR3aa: CASSLGTSTFF
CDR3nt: TGTGCCAGCAGCTTAGGGACCTCGACATTCTTC

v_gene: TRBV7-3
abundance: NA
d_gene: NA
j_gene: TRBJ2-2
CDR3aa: CASSSPLGAGTGELFF
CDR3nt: TGTGCCAGCAGCAGCCCCCTGGGGGCGGGCACCGGGGAGCTGTTTTTT

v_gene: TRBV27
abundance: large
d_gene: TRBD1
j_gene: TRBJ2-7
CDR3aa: CASSLWTGENEQYF
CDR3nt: TGTGCCAGCAGTTTATGGACAGGGGAAAACGAGCAGTACTTC

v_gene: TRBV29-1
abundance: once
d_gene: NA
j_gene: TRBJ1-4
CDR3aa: CSVERFGGEKLFF
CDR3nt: TGCAGCGTTGAAAGGTTTGGGGGTGAAAAACTGTTTTTT

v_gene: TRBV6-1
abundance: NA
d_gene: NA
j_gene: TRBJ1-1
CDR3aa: CASAMGTEAFF
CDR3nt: TGTGCCAGCGCTATGGGGACTGAAGCTTTCTTT

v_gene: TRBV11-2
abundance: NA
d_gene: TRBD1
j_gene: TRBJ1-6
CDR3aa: CASSLSREGAFNSPLHF
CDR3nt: TGTGCCAGCAGCTTATCTAGGGAGGGGGCCTTTAATTCACCCCTCCACTTT

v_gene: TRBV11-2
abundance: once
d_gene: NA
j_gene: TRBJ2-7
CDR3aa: CASSPIRGNGGSYEQYF
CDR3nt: TGTGCCAGCAGCCCCATAAGGGGGAACGGGGGCTCCTACGAGCAGTACTTC

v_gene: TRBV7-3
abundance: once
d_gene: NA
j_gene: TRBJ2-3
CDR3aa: CASSPGGGPTDTQYF
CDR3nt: TGTGCCAGCAGCCCCGGAGGAGGGCCCACAGATACGCAGTATTTT

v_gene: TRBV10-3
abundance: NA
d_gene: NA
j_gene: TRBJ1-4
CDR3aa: CAISGGAGRDEKLFF
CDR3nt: TGTGCCATCAGTGGAGGGGCAGGGAGGGATGAAAAACTGTTTTTT